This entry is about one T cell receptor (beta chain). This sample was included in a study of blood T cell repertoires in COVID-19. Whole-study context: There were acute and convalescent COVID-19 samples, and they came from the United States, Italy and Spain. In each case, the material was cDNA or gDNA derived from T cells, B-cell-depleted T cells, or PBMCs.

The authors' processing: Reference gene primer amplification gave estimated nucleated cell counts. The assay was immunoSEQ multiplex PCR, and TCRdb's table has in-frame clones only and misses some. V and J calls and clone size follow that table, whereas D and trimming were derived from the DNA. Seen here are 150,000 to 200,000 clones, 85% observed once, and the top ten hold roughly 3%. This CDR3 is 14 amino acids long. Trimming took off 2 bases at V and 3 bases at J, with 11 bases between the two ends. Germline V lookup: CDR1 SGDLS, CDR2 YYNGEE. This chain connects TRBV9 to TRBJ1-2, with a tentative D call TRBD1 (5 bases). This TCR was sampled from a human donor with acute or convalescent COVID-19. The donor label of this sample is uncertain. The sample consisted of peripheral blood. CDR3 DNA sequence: TGTGCCAGCAGCGTCTCTGGACACCACTATGGCTACACCTTC. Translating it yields CASSVSGHHYGYTF.